This is a list of T cell receptor beta chains from one sample in a study of CD8 T cells in ankylosing spondylitis. TCRdb recomputed calls from the 5' RACE reads with MiXCR, one row per CDR3 protein. The table lists 350,000 to 450,000 distinct CDR3 sequences, roughly a quarter of them singletons. What was sequenced was blood, either unsorted or a sorted T cell fraction (not recorded which). Receptors originate from a male donor with ankylosing spondylitis. The CDR3 runs from the conserved cysteine through the conserved F or W. The D gene is left open where the match is weak. A clone size is listed for some rows: how often the clone was seen (once, few, many), or a class if it is expanded.

>NA|TRBV11-2|NA|TRBJ1-5
CASSFRGAANQPQHF
TGTGCCAGCAGCTTCAGGGGCGCGGCAAATCAGCCCCAGCATTTT
>few|TRBV4-2|TRBD2|TRBJ2-4
CASSPGLAGAKNIQYF
TGTGCCAGCAGCCCGGGACTAGCGGGAGCCAAAAACATTCAGTACTTC
>NA|TRBV10-3|NA|TRBJ1-5
CAIRGGGEPQHF
TGTGCCATCAGAGGGGGAGGGGAGCCCCAGCATTTT
>NA|TRBV14|NA|TRBJ2-5
CASSQEVGGPQETQYF
TGTGCCAGCAGCCAAGAAGTTGGCGGCCCACAAGAGACCCAGTACTTC
>NA|TRBV29-1|NA|TRBJ1-1
CSAERQTNTEAFF
TGCAGCGCTGAACGACAGACGAACACTGAAGCTTTCTTT
>NA|TRBV10-3|NA|TRBJ2-1
CAISEPYNEQFF
TGTGCCATCAGTGAACCGTACAATGAGCAGTTCTTC
>NA|TRBV20-1|NA|TRBJ1-4
CSAMEGSKGEKLFF
TGCAGTGCAATGGAGGGGAGTAAGGGTGAAAAACTGTTTTTT
>NA|TRBV7-2|TRBD2|TRBJ2-7
CASSPWGGSEYEQYF
TGTGCCAGCAGCCCCTGGGGCGGGAGCGAGTACGAGCAGTACTTC
>NA|TRBV5-6|NA|TRBJ1-5
CASSLDRTGLQPQHF
TGTGCCAGCAGCTTGGACCGGACGGGGCTTCAGCCCCAGCATTTT
>few|TRBV4-1|NA|TRBJ2-3
CASSPLIPGGTDTQYF
TGCGCCAGCAGCCCCTTGATCCCGGGGGGCACAGATACGCAGTATTTT
>once|TRBV29-1|NA|TRBJ1-3
CSVEVRGPGNTIYF
TGCAGCGTTGAAGTGCGGGGGCCGGGAAACACCATATATTTT
>many|TRBV4-1|NA|TRBJ1-4
CASHSLGGRANEKLFF
TGCGCCAGCCATAGTCTAGGGGGACGGGCTAATGAAAAACTGTTTTTT
>few|TRBV7-9|TRBD1|TRBJ1-2
CASSLTGGNGYTF
TGTGCCAGCAGCCTTACAGGGGGCAATGGCTACACCTTC
>NA|TRBV12-3/TRBV12-4|NA|TRBJ1-3
CASSPHGSGNTIYF
TGTGCCAGCAGTCCCCATGGCTCTGGAAACACCATATATTTT
>NA|TRBV4-1|NA|TRBJ2-2
CASSQGRGGANTGELFF
TGCGCCAGCAGCCAAGGTCGGGGCGGGGCAAACACCGGGGAGCTGTTTTTT
>NA|TRBV5-6|NA|TRBJ2-7
CASSPLGGSSYEQYF
TGTGCCAGCAGCCCTCTAGGCGGAAGCTCCTACGAGCAGTACTTC
>few|TRBV3-1|TRBD2|TRBJ2-7
CASSPLSGLAFYEQYF
TGTGCCAGCAGCCCCCTGTCGGGACTAGCTTTTTACGAGCAGTACTTC
>NA|TRBV24-1|TRBD2|TRBJ2-1
CATEGLAGVSEQFF
TGTGCCACTGAAGGGCTAGCGGGAGTTTCGGAGCAGTTCTTC
>NA|TRBV5-5|NA|TRBJ1-5
CASSLENFQPQHF
TGTGCCAGCAGCTTGGAAAACTTTCAGCCCCAGCATTTT
>many|TRBV14|TRBD2|TRBJ2-5
CASSSTSGMTTQYF
TGTGCCAGCAGCTCGACTAGCGGGATGACGACCCAGTACTTC
>many|TRBV7-8|NA|TRBJ2-1
CASSLAVNYRRVNEQFF
TGTGCCAGCAGCTTAGCGGTGAACTATAGGAGGGTCAATGAGCAGTTCTTC
>NA|TRBV29-1|TRBD1|TRBJ1-1
CSVEESWTGNTEAFF
TGCAGCGTTGAAGAATCCTGGACAGGGAACACTGAAGCTTTCTTT
>NA|TRBV6-1|NA|TRBJ2-7
CATSPWYTQTSYEQYF
TGTGCCACCTCCCCCTGGTACACCCAAACTTCCTACGAGCAGTACTTC
>NA|TRBV18|NA|TRBJ2-1
CASSPSAKNEQFF
TGTGCCAGCTCACCGTCAGCCAAGAATGAGCAGTTCTTC
>NA|TRBV12-3/TRBV12-4|TRBD1|TRBJ2-1
CASIEQGTYNEQFF
TGTGCCAGCATCGAACAGGGGACGTACAATGAGCAGTTCTTC
>few|TRBV20-1|NA|TRBJ2-7
CSARLRGRRAPSYEQYF
TGCAGTGCTAGGTTAAGGGGACGCCGAGCCCCTTCCTACGAGCAGTACTTC
>few|TRBV10-3|NA|TRBJ2-1
CAIQPARERSGEQFF
TGTGCCATCCAGCCGGCCAGGGAGAGGTCGGGTGAGCAGTTCTTC
>NA|TRBV10-2|NA|TRBJ2-7
CASSEQDNGPYEQYF
TGCGCCAGCAGTGAACAGGACAACGGACCCTACGAGCAGTACTTC
>few|TRBV3-1|NA|TRBJ2-2
CASSQESGELFF
TGTGCCAGCAGCCAAGAGTCCGGGGAGCTGTTTTTT
>NA|TRBV3-1|TRBD1|TRBJ1-1
CASSQDSGGREAFF
TGTGCCAGCAGCCAAGATTCAGGGGGGCGGGAAGCTTTCTTT
>NA|TRBV27|NA|TRBJ1-1
CASSLSMAGWGMDTEAFF
TGTGCCAGCAGTTTATCGATGGCAGGGTGGGGCATGGACACTGAAGCTTTCTTT
>NA|TRBV29-1|TRBD1|TRBJ2-3
CSVGGAPGQGATDTQYF
TGCAGCGTTGGGGGAGCCCCGGGACAGGGGGCTACAGATACGCAGTATTTT
>NA|TRBV12-3/TRBV12-4|NA|TRBJ2-1
CASSLAGLQEQFF
TGTGCCAGCAGTTTAGCGGGACTTCAGGAGCAGTTCTTC
>NA|TRBV9|TRBD1|TRBJ2-2
CASRGAQTGQAGELFF
TGTGCCAGCAGGGGGGCTCAAACGGGACAGGCCGGGGAGCTGTTTTTT
>NA|TRBV20-1|TRBD2|TRBJ2-3
CSAGPPGTSGIDTQYF
TGCAGTGCCGGTCCTCCCGGGACTAGCGGGATAGATACGCAGTATTTT
>few|TRBV14|TRBD2|TRBJ2-3
CASSKPPSGRASKYF
TGTGCCAGCAGCAAGCCTCCTAGCGGGAGGGCCAGCAAGTATTTT
>NA|TRBV3-1|NA|TRBJ2-2
CASFRVTTGELFF
TGTGCCAGCTTCCGGGTTACGACCGGGGAGCTGTTTTTT
>few|TRBV5-5|TRBD2|TRBJ2-1
CASSLSGTGYEQFF
TGTGCCAGCAGCTTGAGCGGGACGGGCTATGAGCAGTTCTTC
>NA|TRBV24-1|TRBD1|TRBJ1-3
CATPRGGLAGNTIYF
TGTGCCACACCGCGAGGGGGCTTGGCTGGAAACACCATATATTTT
>NA|TRBV24-1|NA|TRBJ2-5
CATSDPREGRETQYF
TGTGCCACCAGTGATCCGCGGGAAGGGAGGGAGACCCAGTACTTC
>NA|TRBV28|TRBD2|TRBJ2-1
CASSTPSAGGKYNEQFF
TGTGCCAGCAGCACCCCCTCAGCGGGAGGTAAATACAATGAGCAGTTCTTC